This TCR beta chain came from a study of OX40 agonist ivuxolimab in advanced cancers. Study background: Patients were dosed intravenously with ivuxolimab at 0.01 to 10 mg/kg every 2 weeks. Study-level results: Clones of CD4+ and CD8+ blood T cells grew by week 6 at doses of 0.1 to 3.0 mg/kg. What antigens the expanded peripheral T cells recognized was never established.

Germline CDR1 SGHRS, CDR2 YFSETQ. Trimming stripped 5 bases from V and 6 bases from J, with 2 bases between. The CDR3 runs to 10 residues. As regards this clone: The antigen is not known.

Sequenced by immunoSEQ multiplex PCR; TCRdb stores in-frame clones only, minus some. This table has approximately 43,000 clones, over 80% appearing once. The genes are TRBV5-1 and TRBJ2-2; D gene uncertain. This TCR was recovered from an adult with an advanced solid tumor such as melanoma, head and neck, liver or kidney cancer. The sample here was CD4+ or CD8+ T cells sorted from blood, taken in a trial of the OX40 agonist ivuxolimab. CDR3 amino acids: CASRSGELFF. The DNA of the CDR3 is TGCGCCAGCAGGTCCGGGGAGCTGTTTTTT.